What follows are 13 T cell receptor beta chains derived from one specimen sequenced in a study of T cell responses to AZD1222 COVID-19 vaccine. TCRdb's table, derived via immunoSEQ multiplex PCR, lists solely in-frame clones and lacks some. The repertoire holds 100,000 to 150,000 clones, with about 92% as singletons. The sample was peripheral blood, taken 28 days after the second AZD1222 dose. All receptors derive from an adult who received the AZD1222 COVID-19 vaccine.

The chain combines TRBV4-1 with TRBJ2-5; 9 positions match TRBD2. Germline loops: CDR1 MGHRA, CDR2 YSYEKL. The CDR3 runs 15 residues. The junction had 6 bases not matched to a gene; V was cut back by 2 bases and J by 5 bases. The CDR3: CASSQISGGEETQYF. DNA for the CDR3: TGCGCCAGCAGCCAAATTAGCGGGGGTGAGGAGACCCAGTACTTC.

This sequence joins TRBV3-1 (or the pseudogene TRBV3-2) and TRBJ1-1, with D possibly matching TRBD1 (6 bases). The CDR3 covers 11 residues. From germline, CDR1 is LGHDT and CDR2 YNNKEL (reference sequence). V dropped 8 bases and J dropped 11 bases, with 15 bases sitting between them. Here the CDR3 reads CASRGGAGAFF. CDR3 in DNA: TGTGCCAGCCGGGGGGGCGCGGGGGCTTTCTTT.

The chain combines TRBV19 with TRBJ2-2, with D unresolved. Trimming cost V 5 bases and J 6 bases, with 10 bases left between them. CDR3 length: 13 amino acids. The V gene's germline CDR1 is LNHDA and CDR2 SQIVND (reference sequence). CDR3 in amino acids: CASSPVFAGELFF. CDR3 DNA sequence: TGTGCCAGTAGTCCCGTCTTCGCCGGGGAGCTGTTTTTT.

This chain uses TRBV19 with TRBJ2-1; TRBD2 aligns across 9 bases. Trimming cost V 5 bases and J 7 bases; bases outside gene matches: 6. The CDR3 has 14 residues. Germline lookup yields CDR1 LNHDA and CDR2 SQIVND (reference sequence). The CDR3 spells CASSLSGSRNEQFF. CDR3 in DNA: TGTGCCAGTAGTCTTAGCGGGAGTAGGAATGAGCAGTTCTTC.

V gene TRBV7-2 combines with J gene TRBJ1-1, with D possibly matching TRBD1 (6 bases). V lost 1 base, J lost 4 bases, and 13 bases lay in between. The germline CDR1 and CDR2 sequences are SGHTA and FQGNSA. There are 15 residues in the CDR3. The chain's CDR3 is CASSLVGMGATEAFF. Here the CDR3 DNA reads TGTGCCAGCAGCTTAGTTGGTATGGGGGCCACTGAAGCTTTCTTT.

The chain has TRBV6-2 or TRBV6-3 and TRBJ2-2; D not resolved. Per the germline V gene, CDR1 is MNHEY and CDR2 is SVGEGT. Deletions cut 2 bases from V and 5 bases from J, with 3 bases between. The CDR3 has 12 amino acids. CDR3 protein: CASSYATGELFF. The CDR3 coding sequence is TGTGCCAGCAGTTACGCGACCGGGGAGCTGTTTTTT.

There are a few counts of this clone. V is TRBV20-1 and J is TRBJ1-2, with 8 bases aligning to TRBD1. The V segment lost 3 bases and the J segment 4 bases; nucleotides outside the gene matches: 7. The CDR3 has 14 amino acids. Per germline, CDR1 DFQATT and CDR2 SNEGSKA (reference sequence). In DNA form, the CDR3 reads TGCAGTGCTAGTCTGCCGGGACAGGCCTATGGCTACACCTTC. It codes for CSASLPGQAYGYTF.

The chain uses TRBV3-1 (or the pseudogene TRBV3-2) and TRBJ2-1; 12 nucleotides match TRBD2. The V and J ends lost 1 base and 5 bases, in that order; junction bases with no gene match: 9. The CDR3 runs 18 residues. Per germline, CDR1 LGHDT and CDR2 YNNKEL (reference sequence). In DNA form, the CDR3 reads TGTGCCAGCAGCCAAGTTCCTAGCGGGGGGGGAATCAACAATGAGCAGTTCTTC. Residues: CASSQVPSGGGINNEQFF.

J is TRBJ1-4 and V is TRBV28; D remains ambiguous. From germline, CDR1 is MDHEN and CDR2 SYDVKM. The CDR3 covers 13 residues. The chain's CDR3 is CVVWSSTNEKLFF. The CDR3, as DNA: TGTGTCGTGTGGTCTTCGACTAATGAAAAACTGTTTTTT.

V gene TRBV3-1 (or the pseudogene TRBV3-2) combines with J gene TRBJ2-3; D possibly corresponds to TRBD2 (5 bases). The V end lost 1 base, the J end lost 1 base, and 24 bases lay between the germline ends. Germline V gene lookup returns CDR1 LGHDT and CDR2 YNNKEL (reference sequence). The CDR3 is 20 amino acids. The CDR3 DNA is TGTGCCAGCAGCCAAGGTAGTTTGGTTACGTTCTGGCGGGGCACAGATACGCAGTATTTT. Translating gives CASSQGSLVTFWRGTDTQYF.

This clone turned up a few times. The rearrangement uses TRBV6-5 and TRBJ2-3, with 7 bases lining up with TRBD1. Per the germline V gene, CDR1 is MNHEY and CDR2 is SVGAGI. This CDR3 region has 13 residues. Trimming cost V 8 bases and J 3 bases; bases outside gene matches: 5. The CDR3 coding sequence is TGTGCCAGCGGAAGGGGGCTAACAGATACGCAGTATTTT. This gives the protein CASGRGLTDTQYF.

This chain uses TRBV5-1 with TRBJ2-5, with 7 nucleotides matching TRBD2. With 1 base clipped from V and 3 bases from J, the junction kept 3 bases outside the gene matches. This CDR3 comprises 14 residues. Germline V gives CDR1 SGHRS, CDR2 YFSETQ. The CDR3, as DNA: TGCGCCAGCAGCTTGTCTAGCGGAGAAGAGACCCAGTACTTC. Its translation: CASSLSSGEETQYF.

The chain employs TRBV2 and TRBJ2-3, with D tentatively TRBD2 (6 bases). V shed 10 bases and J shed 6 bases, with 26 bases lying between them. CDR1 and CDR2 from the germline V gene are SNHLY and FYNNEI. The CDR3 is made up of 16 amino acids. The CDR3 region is CATFLGGSGTRDTQYF. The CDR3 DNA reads TGTGCCACCTTCCTAGGAGGGAGTGGGACGCGGGATACGCAGTATTTT.